Sequencing of this T cell receptor (beta chain) was carried out in a study of vaccination and CD4 T cells after COVID-19. Study overall: Cellular stimulation was performed using overlapping spike peptides derived from SARS-CoV-2, HCoV-NL63, HCoV-OC43 and HCoV-229E.

CDR3 length equals 14 residues. The germline V gene encodes CDR1 DFQATT and CDR2 SNEGSKA (reference sequence). After removal of 5 bases from V and 1 base from J, the junction contained 3 bases not matched to a gene. Described treatment: roughly 10-day PBMC culture with coronavirus spike peptide pools or control peptides (ViraFEST assay). Using peptide pools, antigen-specific T cells were expanded in ViraFEST before TCRs were sequenced. This clonotype was seen a handful of times. Its specificity is not known. The Oncomine TCR Beta short-read assay was what sequenced the DNA obtained from cultured CD4+ T cells. Each CDR3 protein gets one entry after TCRdb re-called the PCR reads with MiXCR. Among about 15,000 distinct CDR3 sequences listed, roughly three fifths were seen once.

Sequenced input: CD4+ T cells from blood, cultured in vitro. The chain is built from TRBV20-1 and TRBJ1-5, with 9 bases that match TRBD1. The clonotype comes from a human donor who had recovered from COVID-19. DNA of the CDR3: TGCAGTGCTCGGGACAGGGTGAGCAATCAGCCCCAGCATTTT. Translated, it gives CSARDRVSNQPQHF.